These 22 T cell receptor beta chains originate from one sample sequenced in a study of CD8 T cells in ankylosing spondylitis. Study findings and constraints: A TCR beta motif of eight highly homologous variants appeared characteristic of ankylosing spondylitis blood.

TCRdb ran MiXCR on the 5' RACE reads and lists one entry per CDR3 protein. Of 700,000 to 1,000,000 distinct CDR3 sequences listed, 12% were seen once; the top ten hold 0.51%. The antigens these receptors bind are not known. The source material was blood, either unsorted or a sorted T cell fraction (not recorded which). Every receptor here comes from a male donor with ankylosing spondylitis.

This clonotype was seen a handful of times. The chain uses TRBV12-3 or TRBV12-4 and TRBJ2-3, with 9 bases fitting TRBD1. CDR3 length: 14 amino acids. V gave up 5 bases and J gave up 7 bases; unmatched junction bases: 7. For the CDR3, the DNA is TGTGCCAGCAGTGACACAGGGGGCTTGAATACGCAGTATTTT. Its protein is CASSDTGGLNTQYF.

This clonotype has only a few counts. The CDR3 spells CASSFRGSTYNEQFF. CDR3 nucleotides: TGTGCCAGCAGTTTTCGCGGGAGTACCTACAATGAGCAGTTCTTC. This chain connects TRBV6-5 to TRBJ2-1; 7 nucleotides line up with TRBD2. The CDR3 has 15 residues. Germline CDR1 reads MNHEY; CDR2 reads SVGAGI. V shed 4 bases, J shed 2 bases, and the junction held 5 bases outside the gene matches.

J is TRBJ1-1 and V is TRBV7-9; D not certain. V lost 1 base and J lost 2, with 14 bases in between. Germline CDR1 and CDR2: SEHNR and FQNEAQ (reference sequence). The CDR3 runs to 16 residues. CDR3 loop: CASSLDLRVINTEAFF. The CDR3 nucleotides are TGTGCCAGCAGCTTAGATTTAAGGGTTATAAACACTGAAGCTTTCTTT.

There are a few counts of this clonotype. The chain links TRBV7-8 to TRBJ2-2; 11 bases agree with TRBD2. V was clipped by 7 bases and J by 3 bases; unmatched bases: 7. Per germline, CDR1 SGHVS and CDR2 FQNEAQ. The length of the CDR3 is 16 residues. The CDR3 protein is CASTHSGGADTGELFF. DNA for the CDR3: TGTGCCAGCACCCATAGCGGGGGGGCCGACACCGGGGAGCTGTTTTTT.

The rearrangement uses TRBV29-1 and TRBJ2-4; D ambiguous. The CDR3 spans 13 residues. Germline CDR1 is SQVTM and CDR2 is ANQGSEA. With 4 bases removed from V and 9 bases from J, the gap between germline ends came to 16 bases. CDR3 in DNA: TGCAGCGTTGGAGGCCCTCTTCTGCCCATTCAGTACTTC. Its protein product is CSVGGPLLPIQYF. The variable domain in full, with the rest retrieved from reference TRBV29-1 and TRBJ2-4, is SAVISQKPSRDICQRGTSLTIQCQVDSQVTMMFWYRQQPGQSLTLIATANQGSEATYESGFVIDKFPISRPNLTFSTLTVSNMSPEDSSIYLCSVGGPLLPIQYFGAGTRLSVL.

CDR3 region: CASSLQVTGSEAFF. The CDR3 region has the DNA TGTGCCAGCAGCTTACAAGTAACAGGCTCTGAAGCTTTCTTT. The rearrangement joins TRBV7-9 to TRBJ1-1; TRBD1 might be the D (5 bases). Between the trimmed V and J ends, which lost 2 bases and 6 bases, there was a span of 13 bases. The CDR3 runs to 14 residues. Germline V gene sequence: CDR1 SEHNR, CDR2 FQNEAQ (reference sequence).

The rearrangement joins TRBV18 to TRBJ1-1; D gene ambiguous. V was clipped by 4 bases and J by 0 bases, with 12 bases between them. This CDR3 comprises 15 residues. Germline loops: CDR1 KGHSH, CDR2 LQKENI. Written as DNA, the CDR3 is TGTGCCAGCTCACAAAACAGTAGGATGAACACTGAAGCTTTCTTT. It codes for CASSQNSRMNTEAFF.

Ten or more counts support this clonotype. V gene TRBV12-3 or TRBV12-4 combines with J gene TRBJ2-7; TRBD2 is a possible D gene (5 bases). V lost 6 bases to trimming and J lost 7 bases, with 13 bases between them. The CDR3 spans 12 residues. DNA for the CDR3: TGTGCCAGCAGGTCCGGACCGGGAGAGCAGTACTTC. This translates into CASRSGPGEQYF.

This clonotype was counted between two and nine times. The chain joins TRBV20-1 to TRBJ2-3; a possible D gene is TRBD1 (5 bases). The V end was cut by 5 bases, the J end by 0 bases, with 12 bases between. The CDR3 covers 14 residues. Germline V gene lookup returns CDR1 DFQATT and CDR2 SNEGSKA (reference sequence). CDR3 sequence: CSALKGPSTDTQYF. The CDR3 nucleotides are TGCAGTGCTCTAAAGGGGCCAAGCACAGATACGCAGTATTTT.

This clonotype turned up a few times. The CDR3 reads CASSSAGGAYEQYF. In DNA, the CDR3 is TGTGCCAGCAGTTCGGCTGGGGGCGCGTACGAGCAGTACTTC. This chain links TRBV28 with TRBJ2-7; weak D call: TRBD1 (6 bases). The CDR3 is 14 amino acids. V gave up 4 bases and J gave up 4 bases, with 14 bases separating them. CDR1 is MDHEN and CDR2 is SYDVKM in the germline V gene.

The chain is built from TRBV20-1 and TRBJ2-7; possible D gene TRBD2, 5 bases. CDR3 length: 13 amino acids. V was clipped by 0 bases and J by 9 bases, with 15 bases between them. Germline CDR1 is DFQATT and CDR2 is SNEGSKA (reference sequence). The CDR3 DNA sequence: TGCAGTGCTAGAGATCCTCGGCCGCGGGTGCAGTACTTC. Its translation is CSARDPRPRVQYF.

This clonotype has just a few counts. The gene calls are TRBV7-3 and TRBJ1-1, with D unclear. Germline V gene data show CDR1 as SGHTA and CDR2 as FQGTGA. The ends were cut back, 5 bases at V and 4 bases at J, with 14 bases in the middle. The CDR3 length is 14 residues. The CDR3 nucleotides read TGTGCCAGCAGCCCCAGCCGCTCGGCCACTGAAGCTTTCTTT. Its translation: CASSPSRSATEAFF.

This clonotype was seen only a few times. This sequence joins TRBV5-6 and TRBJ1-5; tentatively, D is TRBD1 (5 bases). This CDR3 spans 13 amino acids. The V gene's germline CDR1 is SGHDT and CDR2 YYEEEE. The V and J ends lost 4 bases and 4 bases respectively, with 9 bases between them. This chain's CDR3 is CASSANRNQPQHF. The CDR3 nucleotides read TGTGCCAGCAGCGCTAACAGGAATCAGCCCCAGCATTTT.

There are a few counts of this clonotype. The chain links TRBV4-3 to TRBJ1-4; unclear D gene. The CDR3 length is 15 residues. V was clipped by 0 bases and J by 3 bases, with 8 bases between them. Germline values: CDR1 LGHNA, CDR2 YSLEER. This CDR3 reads CASSQDARANEKLFF. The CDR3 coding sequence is TGCGCCAGCAGCCAAGATGCGAGGGCTAATGAAAAACTGTTTTTT.

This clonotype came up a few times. In nucleotides, the CDR3 is TGCAGCGTTGAAGGCTCCAGGGTGTACAATGAGCAGTTCTTC. Amino acid sequence: CSVEGSRVYNEQFF. The J gene is TRBJ2-1, the V gene TRBV29-1, with D tentatively TRBD1 (5 bases). Trimming took off 1 base at V and 4 bases at J, with 11 bases between the two ends. Per germline, CDR1 SQVTM and CDR2 ANQGSEA. The CDR3 contains 14 residues.

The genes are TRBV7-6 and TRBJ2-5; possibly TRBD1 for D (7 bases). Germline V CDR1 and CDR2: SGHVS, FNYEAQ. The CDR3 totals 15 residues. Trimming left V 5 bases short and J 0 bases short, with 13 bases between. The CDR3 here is CASSRGTAHQETQYF. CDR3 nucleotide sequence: TGTGCCAGCAGCCGCGGGACAGCCCACCAAGAGACCCAGTACTTC.

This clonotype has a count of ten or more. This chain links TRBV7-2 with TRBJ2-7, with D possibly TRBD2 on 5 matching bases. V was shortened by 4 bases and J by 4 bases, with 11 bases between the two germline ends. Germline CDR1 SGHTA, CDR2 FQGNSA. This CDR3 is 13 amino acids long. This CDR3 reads CASSSRAGYEQYF. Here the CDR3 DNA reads TGTGCCAGCAGCTCCCGGGCGGGTTACGAGCAGTACTTC.

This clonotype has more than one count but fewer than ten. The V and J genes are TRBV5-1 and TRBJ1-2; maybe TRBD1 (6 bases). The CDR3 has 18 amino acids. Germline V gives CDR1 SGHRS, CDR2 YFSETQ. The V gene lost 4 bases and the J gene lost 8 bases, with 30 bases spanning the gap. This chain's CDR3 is CASSRRVSPGTRDGGYTF. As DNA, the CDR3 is TGCGCCAGCAGCCGTAGAGTTTCTCCCGGGACACGAGACGGAGGCTACACCTTC.

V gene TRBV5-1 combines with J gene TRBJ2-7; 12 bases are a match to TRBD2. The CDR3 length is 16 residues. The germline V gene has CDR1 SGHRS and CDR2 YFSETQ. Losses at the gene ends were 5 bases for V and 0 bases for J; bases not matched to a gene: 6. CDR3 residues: CASRRLAGASSYEQYF. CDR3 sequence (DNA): TGCGCCAGCAGAAGACTAGCGGGGGCTAGCTCCTACGAGCAGTACTTC.

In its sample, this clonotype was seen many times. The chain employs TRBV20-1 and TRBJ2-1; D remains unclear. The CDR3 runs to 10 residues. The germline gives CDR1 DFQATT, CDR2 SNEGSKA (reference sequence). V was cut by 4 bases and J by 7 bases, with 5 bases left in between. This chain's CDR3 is CSATRNEQFF. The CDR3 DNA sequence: TGCAGTGCTACTCGGAATGAGCAGTTCTTC.

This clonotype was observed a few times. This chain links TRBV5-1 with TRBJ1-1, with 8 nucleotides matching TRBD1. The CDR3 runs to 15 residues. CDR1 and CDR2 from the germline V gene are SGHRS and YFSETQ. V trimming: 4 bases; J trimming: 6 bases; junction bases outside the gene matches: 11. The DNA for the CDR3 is TGCGCCAGCAGCAAAACCGGGACAGGTGGGCCTGAAGCTTTCTTT. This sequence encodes CASSKTGTGGPEAFF.

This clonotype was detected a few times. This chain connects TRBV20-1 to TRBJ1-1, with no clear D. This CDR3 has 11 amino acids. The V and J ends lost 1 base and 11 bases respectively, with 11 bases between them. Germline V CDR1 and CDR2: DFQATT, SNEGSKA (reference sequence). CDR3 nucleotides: TGCAGTGCTAGAGCTTCCTTATTGGCTTTCTTT. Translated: CSARASLLAFF.